This T cell receptor (beta chain) was observed in a study of blood T cells in healthy people across ages. Individuals who donated were healthy Caucasians from Russia aged about 6 to 100. Sample-barcoded 5' priming and a J-beta primer mix drove a second PCR of 7 to 11 cycles. One entry per CDR3 protein, called by TCRdb with MiXCR from the 5' RACE reads. This sample has 380,000 or so distinct CDR3 sequences, with 50% to 60% found just once. The germline CDR1 and CDR2 sequences are SGDLS and YYNGEE. The CDR3 runs 14 residues. V was pared by 0 bases and J by 5 bases, with 11 bases between. This clonotype has only a few counts. Its antigen is undetermined. Regarding the study as a whole: Diversity of TCR beta per million T cells declined in a roughly linear way with age. Naive T cell percentage by flow cytometry tracked strongly with beta diversity. With unsorted PBMCs, a conclusive comparison of naive versus antigen-experienced cells was not possible.

Sequenced: blood. The V call is TRBV9, the J call TRBJ1-1; D call uncertain. The source is a man between 60 and 75 years old in good health. The CDR3 loop is CASSVDAVRTEAFF. The CDR3, as DNA: TGTGCCAGCAGCGTAGACGCAGTAAGGACTGAAGCTTTCTTT.